These 23 T cell receptor beta chains share one sample of origin, sequenced in a study of T cell responses to AZD1222 COVID-19 vaccine. Clones were read by immunoSEQ multiplex PCR, and TCRdb kept only the in-frame ones, dropping some. The sample has fewer than 120,000 clones; roughly 92% are singletons. The sequences come from peripheral blood, collected on day 0 of AZD1222 vaccination. The receptors were gathered from an adult in good health.

This chain joins TRBV12-5 and TRBJ2-3; the D gene could be TRBD1 or TRBD2 (5 bases each). The CDR3 is made up of 13 amino acids. Germline values: CDR1 LGHNT, CDR2 FRNRAP. Trimming stripped 2 bases from V and 6 bases from J, with 9 bases between. The CDR3, as DNA: TGTGCTAGTGGTTTGTACGGGGCCGATACGCAGTATTTT. It encodes CASGLYGADTQYF.

The rearrangement links TRBV9 to TRBJ1-5; D remains ambiguous. Trimming cost V 0 bases and J 3 bases, with 4 bases left between them. From germline, CDR1 is SGDLS and CDR2 YYNGEE. CDR3 length: 13 amino acids. This chain's CDR3 is CASSVDPNQPQHF. CDR3 nucleotides: TGTGCCAGCAGCGTAGACCCCAATCAGCCCCAGCATTTT.

The genes are TRBV7-9 and TRBJ1-5; perhaps TRBD1 as D (5 bases). The V gene lost 1 base and the J gene lost 0 bases, with 7 bases spanning the gap. Germline V lookup: CDR1 SEHNR, CDR2 FQNEAQ (reference sequence). CDR3 size: 15 residues. CDR3 loop: CASSLEGPSNQPQHF. For the CDR3, the DNA is TGTGCCAGCAGCTTAGAGGGACCTAGCAATCAGCCCCAGCATTTT.

The V call is TRBV10-2, the J call TRBJ2-7; the D gene is possibly TRBD1 (5 bases). The CDR3 has 15 residues. The V end lost 8 bases, the J end lost 5 bases, and 22 bases lay between the germline ends. Germline CDR1 WSHSY, CDR2 SAAADI. The CDR3 loop reads CASGEKGPSRHEQYF. The CDR3 nucleotides are TGCGCCAGCGGGGAAAAGGGGCCGTCTAGGCACGAGCAGTACTTC.

As regards this clone: This could be a read error, since a much larger clone is one nucleotide away. The genes are TRBV24-1 and TRBJ2-7; D gene uncertain. Germline V CDR1 and CDR2: KGHDR, SFDVKD. CDR3 length: 11 amino acids. Trimming pared 2 bases from V and 5 bases from J, leaving 3 bases between. CDR3 bases: TGTGCCACCAGTGATTCCCACGAGCAGTACTTC. This translates into CATSDSHEQYF.

This sequence joins TRBV9 and TRBJ2-3; D may correspond to TRBD1 or TRBD2 (5 bases each). Per germline, CDR1 SGDLS and CDR2 YYNGEE. V lost 0 bases, J lost 3 bases, and 11 bases lay in between. The CDR3 sequence is 15 residues long. The CDR3 DNA sequence: TGTGCCAGCAGCGTAGCTAGGGGCGGGACAGATACGCAGTATTTT. Translated, it gives CASSVARGGTDTQYF.

The CDR3 spells CASSLRGISYEQYF. The CDR3 nucleotides read TGTGCCAGCAGCTTACGCGGGATCTCCTACGAGCAGTACTTC. The V and J genes are TRBV13 and TRBJ2-7; TRBD2 is a possible D gene (6 bases). In germline, CDR1 is PRHDT, CDR2 FYEKMQ (reference sequence). The CDR3 extends over 14 amino acids. Trimming left V 2 bases short and J 0 bases short, with 8 bases between.

The CDR3 sequence: CASSPGTGLQPQHF. Written as DNA, the CDR3 is TGTGCCAGCTCACCCGGGACAGGTCTTCAGCCCCAGCATTTT. V usage is TRBV18 and J usage is TRBJ1-5; 8 nucleotides agree with TRBD1. CDR1 KGHSH and CDR2 LQKENI come from the germline V gene. V shed 3 bases and J 6 bases; nucleotides not matched to a gene: 4. The CDR3 consists of 14 residues.

This clone was seen a single time. V is TRBV28 and J is TRBJ1-1, with D possibly TRBD1 on 6 matching bases. Between the trimmed V and J ends, which lost 3 bases and 6 bases, there was a span of 11 bases. Germline CDR1 is MDHEN and CDR2 is SYDVKM. CDR3 length: 13 residues. CDR3: CASSFLQGPEAFF. The CDR3 nucleotides read TGTGCCAGCAGTTTCCTACAGGGTCCTGAAGCTTTCTTT.

The chain recombines TRBV19 with TRBJ2-2, with 9 nucleotides matching TRBD2. Germline V gene lookup returns CDR1 LNHDA and CDR2 SQIVND (reference sequence). The CDR3 is 20 amino acids. V dropped 1 base and J dropped 5; count of bases not matched to a gene: 17. CDR3 bases: TGTGCCAGTAGTATAGGGGACTACTTTCTAGCGGGGTTATTAACCGGGGAGCTGTTTTTT. Protein product: CASSIGDYFLAGLLTGELFF.

This clone appeared a few times. The chain links TRBV15 to TRBJ2-1, with 8 bases lining up with TRBD1. The CDR3 totals 16 residues. With V trimmed by 2 bases and J by 8 bases, 11 bases remained unmatched. The germline gives CDR1 LNHNV, CDR2 YYDKDF (reference sequence). CDR3 DNA: TGTGCCACCAGCAGACCTAGACAGGGGTTGGGCGATGAGCAGTTCTTC. It specifies CATSRPRQGLGDEQFF.

J is TRBJ2-7 and V is TRBV5-4; D is perhaps TRBD2 (6 bases). CDR1 is SGHNT, CDR2 YYREEE, per germline (reference sequence). V lost 0 bases, J lost 2 bases, and 12 bases lay in between. This CDR3 comprises 15 residues. The CDR3 loop is CASSLADRGTYEQYF. The CDR3 DNA sequence: TGTGCCAGCAGCTTGGCCGACCGGGGGACCTACGAGCAGTACTTC.

This clone was counted a few times. The chain joins TRBV11-3 to TRBJ2-4; D not certain. The CDR3 loop spans 17 amino acids. Trimming stripped 5 bases from V and 0 bases from J, with 17 bases between. Germline V lookup: CDR1 SGHNT, CDR2 YENEEA. This CDR3 is CASSPIGGRLAKNIQYF. The CDR3 bases are TGTGCCAGCAGCCCCATCGGTGGCCGCCTAGCCAAAAACATTCAGTACTTC.

The V call is TRBV28, the J call TRBJ1-6; TRBD1 might be the D (5 bases). V gave up 6 bases and J gave up 8 bases, with 14 bases separating them. Germline V gives CDR1 MDHEN, CDR2 SYDVKM. The CDR3 totals 14 residues. CDR3 residues: CASRGPGPYSPLHF. DNA of the CDR3: TGTGCCAGCAGGGGGCCAGGCCCTTATTCACCCCTCCACTTT.

This rearrangement joins TRBV6-1 to TRBJ1-1; D is possibly TRBD1 (5 bases). Germline V gives CDR1 MNHNS, CDR2 SASEGT. Trimming shortened V by 3 bases and J by 5 bases, and 16 bases separated the two germline ends. The CDR3 sequence is 15 residues long. The CDR3 DNA reads as TGTGCCAGCAGTGAGTTGTTGGGGGTAGGAACTGAAGCTTTCTTT. Encoded protein: CASSELLGVGTEAFF.

DNA of the CDR3: TGTGCCAGCAGCACTTACCGGGACAATCGCACAGATACGCAGTATTTT. Encoded protein: CASSTYRDNRTDTQYF. V gene TRBV21-1 combines with J gene TRBJ2-3; no check of the table's D call, TRBD1, against the DNA was made. TRBV21-1 is flagged as a pseudogene. This CDR3 spans 16 amino acids.

The DNA for the CDR3 is TGTGCCAGTAGTATCTATGAGGCGAACTATGGCTACACCTTC. Its translation is CASSIYEANYGYTF. This rearrangement joins TRBV19 to TRBJ1-2; no clear D gene. The germline V gene encodes CDR1 LNHDA and CDR2 SQIVND (reference sequence). With 3 bases removed from V and 2 bases from J, the gap between germline ends came to 10 bases. CDR3 length equals 14 residues.

The gene calls are TRBV27 and TRBJ2-7; the match to TRBD2 covers 13 bases. There are 17 residues in the CDR3. Germline V lookup: CDR1 MNHEY, CDR2 SMNVEV (reference sequence). V gave up 5 bases and J gave up 5 bases; unmatched junction bases: 12. CDR3 sequence: CASSNPGLAGIIHEQYF. Written as DNA, the CDR3 is TGTGCCAGCAGTAACCCGGGACTAGCGGGGATTATTCACGAGCAGTACTTC.

The sample holds one count of this clone. The gene calls are TRBV18 and TRBJ1-4; the match to TRBD1 covers 8 bases. Germline assignment: CDR1 KGHSH and CDR2 LQKENI. Losses at the gene ends were 5 bases for V and 8 bases for J; bases not matched to a gene: 7. The CDR3 sequence is 14 residues long. The CDR3 spells CASSSGQGKEKLFF. The CDR3 region has the DNA TGTGCCAGCTCATCCGGACAGGGAAAAGAAAAACTGTTTTTT.

The chain has TRBV10-2 and TRBJ1-2, with 8 bases aligning to TRBD1. The CDR3 sequence is 14 residues long. Germline assignment: CDR1 WSHSY and CDR2 SAAADI. After removal of 4 bases from V and 4 bases from J, the junction contained 5 bases not matched to a gene. CDR3 in amino acids: CASSATGVSYGYTF. Written as DNA, the CDR3 is TGCGCCAGCAGTGCGACAGGGGTGAGCTATGGCTACACCTTC.

The V gene is TRBV4-1, the J gene TRBJ2-5, with D unclear. The germline gives CDR1 MGHRA, CDR2 YSYEKL. This CDR3 is built from 13 residues. The germline V and J ends were trimmed by 1 base and 5 bases, with 8 bases remaining between them. CDR3 coding DNA: TGCGCCAGCAGCCAAGTTTTGGGGGAGACCCAGTACTTC. Its protein is CASSQVLGETQYF.

This clone was observed a single time. The rearrangement joins TRBV6-6 to TRBJ1-1; the D is unclear. V was shortened by 2 bases and J by 5 bases, with 18 bases between the two germline ends. Germline loops: CDR1 MNHNY, CDR2 SVGAGI (reference sequence). The CDR3 extends over 16 amino acids. The CDR3 loop is CASSYGGSLVRTEAFF. CDR3 in DNA: TGTGCCAGCAGTTACGGAGGCAGCCTCGTTAGGACTGAAGCTTTCTTT.

The chain recombines TRBV4-1 with TRBJ1-1; possible D gene TRBD1, 5 bases. The CDR3 contains 16 residues. The germline V gene has CDR1 MGHRA and CDR2 YSYEKL. Trimming stripped 0 bases from V and 4 bases from J, with 15 bases between. The CDR3 DNA reads as TGCGCCAGCAGCCAAGAAAGGAAACTAGGGGTCACTGAAGCTTTCTTT. This sequence encodes CASSQERKLGVTEAFF.